A single sample is the source of the 30 T cell receptor beta chains below, sequenced in a study of human T cells and chemical hapten exposure. Specified time point: patch test 2, 6 weeks after DPC sensitization. Sample treatment: therapeutic diphenylcyclopropenone sensitization with weekly scalp DPC. TCRdb reprocessed the RACE reads with MiXCR, giving one entry per CDR3 protein. The sample gives about 40,000 distinct CDR3 sequences, around 3.2% of which show up once; under 8.5% is in the top ten. This specimen consisted of whole blood, obtained in connection with sensitization to the hapten diphenylcyclopropenone (DPC). Receptor source: a man aged 40-50 years with alopecia areata. Some clones in this sample may be carry-over from other donors' samples.

The sample holds a few counts of this clonotype. This chain connects TRBV12-3 or TRBV12-4 to TRBJ2-1; possible D gene TRBD2, 6 bases. V lost 7 bases and J lost 6, with 19 bases in between. This CDR3 has 15 amino acids. In DNA form, the CDR3 reads TGTGCCAGCAACCTGGGCGGGATACCCCTCAATGAGCAGTTCTTC. This sequence encodes CASNLGGIPLNEQFF.

This clonotype was observed a handful of times. This chain joins TRBV4-3 and TRBJ1-4; D gene uncertain. The germline CDR1 and CDR2 sequences are LGHNA and YSLEER. V was shortened by 4 bases and J by 8 bases, with 11 bases between the two germline ends. The CDR3 runs to 13 residues. The CDR3: CASSLQTWEKLFF. CDR3 in DNA: TGCGCCAGCAGCCTACAGACCTGGGAAAAACTGTTTTTT.

In this sample, this clonotype turned up many times. The chain employs TRBV28 and TRBJ1-1, with D hard to call. Trimming left V 10 bases short and J 3 bases short, with 12 bases between. The V gene's germline CDR1 is MDHEN and CDR2 SYDVKM. The CDR3 length is 12 residues. The CDR3 DNA sequence: TGTGCCACCACCAACCGGCACACTGAAGCTTTCTTT. This sequence encodes CATTNRHTEAFF.

This clonotype came up many times. This chain uses TRBV5-1 with TRBJ2-3, with D possibly matching TRBD2 (5 bases). The CDR3 contains 16 residues. Trimming cost V 4 bases and J 4 bases, with 19 bases left between them. Germline loops: CDR1 SGHRS, CDR2 YFSETQ. CDR3 loop: CASSVGGRGGPDTQYF. The CDR3 nucleotides are TGCGCCAGCAGCGTTGGTGGTCGTGGAGGACCAGATACGCAGTATTTT. The full variable domain, in which reference TRBV5-1 and TRBJ2-3 provide the parts outside the CDR3, is KAGVTQTPRYLIKTRGQQVTLSCSPISGHRSVSWYQQTPGQGLQFLFEYFSETQRNKGNFPGRFSGRQFSNSRSEMNVSTLELGDSALYLCASSVGGRGGPDTQYFGPGTRLTVL.

This chain connects TRBV28 to TRBJ1-1, with D possibly TRBD1 on 5 matching bases. Germline loops: CDR1 MDHEN, CDR2 SYDVKM. Trimming pared 5 bases from V and 7 bases from J, leaving 14 bases between. This CDR3 has 13 residues. The CDR3 DNA follows: TGTGCCAGCAGTCCTACAGGACCGGGTGAAGCTTTCTTT. The encoded protein is CASSPTGPGEAFF. Drawing the rest from reference TRBV28 and TRBJ1-1, the complete variable domain is DVKVTQSSRYLVKRTGEKVFLECVQDMDHENMFWYRQDPGLGLRLIYFSYDVKMKEKGDIPEGYSVSREKKERFSLILESASTNQTSMYLCASSPTGPGEAFFGQGTRLTVV.

This clonotype was observed many times. V gene TRBV14 combines with J gene TRBJ2-3; no definite D call. CDR3 length: 15 amino acids. From germline, CDR1 is SGHDN and CDR2 FVKESK. The ends were cut back, 2 bases at V and 0 bases at J, with 9 bases in the middle. CDR3 region: CASSQPATSTDTQYF. CDR3 in DNA: TGTGCCAGCAGCCAACCCGCGACTAGCACAGATACGCAGTATTTT.

This clonotype was counted ten times or more. The genes are TRBV5-1 and TRBJ2-3; TRBD2 matches 11 bases. The trim removed 4 bases at V and 1 base at J, leaving 2 bases unmatched. The CDR3 spans 15 residues. Germline V gene lookup returns CDR1 SGHRS and CDR2 YFSETQ. CDR3: CASSLAGGRTDTQYF. CDR3 nucleotides: TGCGCCAGCAGCCTAGCGGGAGGCCGCACAGATACGCAGTATTTT.

This clonotype is termed medium-sized. The V call is TRBV28, the J call TRBJ2-3; 12 positions agree with TRBD2. Germline V lookup: CDR1 MDHEN, CDR2 SYDVKM. The ends lost 6 bases at V and 6 bases at J; junction bases unmatched: 13. The CDR3 extends over 17 amino acids. The CDR3 DNA reads as TGTGCCAGCAGCTCCCTCTCCACTAGCGGGAGGCGGGATACGCAGTATTTT. As protein: CASSSLSTSGRRDTQYF.

This clonotype has a count of ten or more. The rearrangement uses TRBV7-2 and TRBJ2-5, with 12 bases identical to TRBD2. The CDR3 length is 14 residues. After removal of 4 bases from V and 4 bases from J, the junction contained 1 base not matched to a gene. The V gene's germline CDR1 is SGHTA and CDR2 FQGNSA. The CDR3 is CASSSLAGGETQYF. CDR3 nucleotide sequence: TGTGCCAGCAGCTCACTAGCGGGGGGAGAGACCCAGTACTTC.

This clonotype has at least ten counts. This chain uses TRBV4-1 with TRBJ1-6; D is unclear. V was pared by 0 bases and J by 8 bases, with 11 bases between. The length of the CDR3 is 15 residues. Looked up from germline, CDR1 is MGHRA and CDR2 is YSYEKL. In DNA, the CDR3 is TGCGCCAGCAGCCAAGAAGAAGGGAATGATTCACCCCTCCACTTT. It yields the protein CASSQEEGNDSPLHF.

The table lists this clonotype with many counts. CDR3 sequence (DNA): TGTGCCAGCAGCCAACGGCCAGGGGACCACGAGCAGTACTTC. It translates to CASSQRPGDHEQYF. The J gene is TRBJ2-7, the V gene TRBV7-3, with a tentative D call TRBD1 (6 bases). The V gene lost 5 bases and the J gene lost 5 bases, with 16 bases spanning the gap. The CDR3 is 14 residues long. Per the germline V gene, CDR1 is SGHTA and CDR2 is FQGTGA. The variable domain in full, completed from reference TRBV7-3 and TRBJ2-7, reads GAGVSQTPSNKVTEKGKYVELRCDPISGHTALYWYRQSLGQGPEFLIYFQGTGAADDSGLPNDRFFAVRPEGSVSTLKIQRTERGDSAVYLCASSQRPGDHEQYFGPGTRLTVT.

The sample holds many counts of this clonotype. This chain connects TRBV5-5 to TRBJ2-3, with D perhaps matching TRBD2 (6 bases). In germline, CDR1 is SGHKS, CDR2 YYEKEE (reference sequence). This CDR3 contains 14 residues. Trimming pared 3 bases from V and 4 bases from J, leaving 12 bases between. The chain's CDR3 is CASSYTGAPDTQYF. The CDR3 DNA reads as TGTGCCAGCAGCTATACGGGAGCCCCAGATACGCAGTATTTT.

This clonotype has a count of ten or more. The V call is TRBV7-9, the J call TRBJ1-1; no firm D call. The V gene lost 4 bases and the J gene lost 5 bases, with 11 bases spanning the gap. Germline V CDR1 and CDR2: SEHNR, FQNEAQ (reference sequence). The CDR3 length is 13 residues. CDR3 sequence: CASSSDGLTEAFF. The DNA for the CDR3 is TGTGCCAGCAGCTCGGACGGCTTGACTGAAGCTTTCTTT.

Ten or more counts support this clonotype. J is TRBJ2-3 and V is TRBV20-1; D is uncertain. Per the germline V gene, CDR1 is DFQATT and CDR2 is SNEGSKA (reference sequence). The CDR3 is 14 residues long. V was clipped by 6 bases and J by 0 bases, with 13 bases between them. The CDR3 loop reads CSARPARSTDTQYF. The CDR3 coding sequence is TGCAGTGCCCGGCCAGCGCGAAGCACAGATACGCAGTATTTT.

This clonotype was recorded many times. V gene TRBV6-5 combines with J gene TRBJ2-6; 12 positions agree with TRBD1. The germline V gene encodes CDR1 MNHEY and CDR2 SVGAGI. The CDR3 covers 18 residues. V gave up 0 bases and J gave up 2 bases; unmatched junction bases: 2. The CDR3 sequence: CASSYSGQGATGANVLTF. DNA of the CDR3: TGTGCCAGCAGTTACTCGGGACAGGGGGCTACTGGGGCCAACGTCCTGACTTTC.

This clonotype was recorded many times. The genes are TRBV3-1 and TRBJ2-3; no clear D. The germline V gene encodes CDR1 LGHDT and CDR2 YNNKEL (reference sequence). The V end was cut by 4 bases, the J end by 6 bases, with 14 bases between. This CDR3 comprises 14 residues. The CDR3 region has the DNA TGTGCCAGCAGCCGTACTTCACGTTCGGATACGCAGTATTTT. It is translated as CASSRTSRSDTQYF.

This clonotype was seen many times. J is TRBJ2-1 and V is TRBV10-3; D ambiguous. This CDR3 contains 12 residues. Trimming cost V 2 bases and J 10 bases, with 9 bases left between them. Germline CDR1 and CDR2: ENHRY and SYGVKD. The CDR3 is CAISERSREQFF. The CDR3 nucleotides read TGTGCCATCAGTGAGCGCTCCAGGGAGCAGTTCTTC.

The table lists this clonotype with many counts. The J gene is TRBJ2-3, the V gene TRBV13; TRBD1 might be the D (5 bases). Germline V gene sequence: CDR1 PRHDT, CDR2 FYEKMQ (reference sequence). This CDR3 contains 15 residues. Between the trimmed V and J ends, which lost 1 base and 3 bases, there was a span of 11 bases. DNA of the CDR3: TGTGCCAGCAGCTTAGCCGACCCAGGGACAGATACGCAGTATTTT. It specifies CASSLADPGTDTQYF.

V is TRBV12-3 or TRBV12-4 and J is TRBJ2-7; 7 bases agree with TRBD2. This CDR3 is built from 13 residues. V lost 6 bases to trimming and J lost 5 bases; unmatched junction nucleotides: 7. CDR3 in DNA: TGTGCCAGCAGCCCTTCGGCGGGAGACGAGCAGTACTTC. This encodes CASSPSAGDEQYF.

Turning to this clonotype: Possible read error: a much larger clone is one base away. J is TRBJ1-2 and V is TRBV4-2, with unresolved D. This CDR3 comprises 15 residues. The germline V gene has CDR1 LGHNA and CDR2 YNFKEQ. The CDR3 protein is CASRQEVTVAYGYTF. In DNA form, the CDR3 reads TGTGCCAGCAGACAAGAAGTCACAGTCGCCTATGGCTACACCTTC.

This clonotype has ten or more counts. The V gene is TRBV6-2 or TRBV6-3, the J gene TRBJ2-7; the match to TRBD2 covers 12 bases. Looked up from germline, CDR1 is MNHEY and CDR2 is SVGEGT. Trimming took 7 bases from V and 7 from J; bases not matched to a gene: 8. The CDR3 sequence is 14 residues long. CDR3 nucleotides: TGTGCCAGCACTTTACTAGCGGGAGGTGGTGAGCAGTACTTC. This translates into CASTLLAGGGEQYF.

In the case of this clonotype: A much larger clone differs by one base, so this may be a read error. The V call is TRBV6-2 or TRBV6-3, the J call TRBJ1-4; D is uncertain. V shed 5 bases and J shed 0 bases, with 16 bases lying between them. Germline V gene data show CDR1 as MNHEY and CDR2 as SVGEGT. The CDR3 is 17 amino acids. The CDR3 nucleotides are TGTGCCAGCAGTCCCCCAAGGAGAGGAACAACTAATGAAAAACTGTTTTTT. It encodes CASSPPRRGTTNEKLFF.

This clonotype was observed many times. The CDR3 DNA reads as TGTGCCAGCAGTTCCCAACTACCGGGAGGTACCTACGAGCAGTACTTC. This sequence encodes CASSSQLPGGTYEQYF. The chain uses TRBV6-5 and TRBJ2-7; TRBD2 agrees at 7 bases. V trimming: 4 bases; J trimming: 2 bases; junction bases outside the gene matches: 11. This CDR3 spans 16 amino acids. Germline CDR1 reads MNHEY; CDR2 reads SVGAGI.

This clonotype was detected a few times. This rearrangement joins TRBV6-6 to TRBJ2-5; a weak D match, TRBD1 (6 bases). The CDR3 is 13 amino acids. The germline CDR1 and CDR2 sequences are MNHNY and SVGAGI (reference sequence). Trimming stripped 6 bases from V and 12 bases from J, with 20 bases between. CDR3 sequence (DNA): TGTGCCAGCAGCCGCGACGACAGGCCTGTGAAGTACTTC. This translates into CASSRDDRPVKYF.

The genes are TRBV28 and TRBJ2-5, with 10 bases lining up with TRBD1. V lost 3 bases, J lost 5 bases, and 9 bases stayed unmatched. Per germline, CDR1 MDHEN and CDR2 SYDVKM. The CDR3 is made up of 16 amino acids. The CDR3 DNA reads as TGTGCCAGCAGTTTGTCGGGGACAGGGGTTGGGGAGACCCAGTACTTC. Its protein is CASSLSGTGVGETQYF.

This clonotype was found many times. This rearrangement joins TRBV20-1 to TRBJ2-5; no clear D. Germline-derived CDR1 and CDR2 are DFQATT and SNEGSKA (reference sequence). CDR3 length equals 12 residues. Trimming pared 5 bases from V and 7 bases from J, leaving 14 bases between. The CDR3 DNA reads as TGCAGTGCTGCCCATCGGGTGGGGACCCAGTACTTC. It encodes CSAAHRVGTQYF.

This clonotype came up many times. The rearrangement links TRBV12-3 or TRBV12-4 to TRBJ2-1; 10 bases are shared with TRBD2. J gave up 0 bases and V 5 bases, and 7 bases lay outside the gene matches. There are 17 residues in the CDR3. The CDR3: CASSPRLAGTSYNEQFF. As DNA, the CDR3 is TGTGCCAGCAGTCCCCGACTAGCGGGCACCTCCTACAATGAGCAGTTCTTC.

This clonotype was observed many times. The chain has TRBV19 and TRBJ2-1; 14 nucleotides line up with TRBD2. With 6 bases clipped from V and 1 base from J, the junction kept 11 bases outside the gene matches. Germline lookup yields CDR1 LNHDA and CDR2 SQIVND (reference sequence). The CDR3 sequence is 19 residues long. The CDR3: CASSPGGTSGSLSYNEQFF. CDR3 DNA: TGTGCCAGTAGCCCAGGAGGGACTAGCGGGAGTTTATCCTACAATGAGCAGTTCTTC.

This clonotype was detected a few times. This chain links TRBV2 with TRBJ2-2; 8 bases are a match to TRBD1. The CDR3 consists of 14 residues. V shed 6 bases, J shed 6 bases, and the junction held 6 bases outside the gene matches. CDR1 and CDR2 (germline): SNHLY, FYNNEI. The CDR3 here is CASRRQGTPGELFF. The CDR3 DNA follows: TGTGCCAGCAGAAGACAGGGGACGCCCGGGGAGCTGTTTTTT.

Many counts were recorded for this clonotype. The chain is built from TRBV29-1 and TRBJ2-1, with 11 bases fitting TRBD2. Per the germline V gene, CDR1 is SQVTM and CDR2 is ANQGSEA. V shed 6 bases and J 5 bases; nucleotides not matched to a gene: 12. The CDR3 is 16 residues long. The CDR3 DNA is TGCAGCGTCCCTTCAATCGGGACTAGCGGAGACAATGAGCAGTTCTTC. The encoded protein is CSVPSIGTSGDNEQFF.